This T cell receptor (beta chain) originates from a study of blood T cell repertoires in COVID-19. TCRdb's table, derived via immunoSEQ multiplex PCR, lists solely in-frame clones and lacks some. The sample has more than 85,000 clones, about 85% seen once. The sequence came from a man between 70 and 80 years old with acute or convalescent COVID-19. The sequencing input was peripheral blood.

The CDR3: CASSQVRGRTEAFF. Written as DNA, the CDR3 is TGTGCCAGCAGCCAAGTAAGGGGCCGAACTGAAGCTTTCTTT. This rearrangement joins TRBV3-1 (or the pseudogene TRBV3-2) to TRBJ1-1, with a tentative D call TRBD1 (5 bases). Per the germline V gene, CDR1 is LGHDT and CDR2 is YNNKEL (reference sequence). V shed 1 base and J shed 5 bases, with 11 bases lying between them. CDR3 length equals 14 residues.